Detailed here is one T cell receptor beta chain. TCRdb's copy holds only in-frame clones and misses some; the assay was immunoSEQ multiplex PCR. Altogether around 450,000 clones are present, 89% being singletons, with the ten largest covering just over 2.5%. Trimming removed 5 bases from V and 5 bases from J, with 15 bases in between. Germline values: CDR1 SGHNT, CDR2 YENEEA. This CDR3 spans 15 amino acids. The sample is drawn from a study of Ad26.COV2.S vaccination and SARS-CoV-2 variants. Treatment defined: roughly 19 received Ad26.COV2.S at low or high dose, single or two shots; roughly 5 received placebo; per-sample allocation not given. The study sampled participants on day 63 after the first vaccine or placebo injection.

The sample here was peripheral blood, taken in a trial of Ad26.COV2.S vaccine versus placebo. This clonotype was sampled from a person aged 18-65 years who received the Ad26.COV2.S COVID-19 vaccine or a placebo. This sequence joins TRBV11-3 and TRBJ2-2, with D perhaps matching TRBD1 (5 bases). The CDR3 coding sequence is TGTGCCAGCAGCCCACCAGGGCGGCGGACCGGGGAGCTGTTTTTT. Residues: CASSPPGRRTGELFF.